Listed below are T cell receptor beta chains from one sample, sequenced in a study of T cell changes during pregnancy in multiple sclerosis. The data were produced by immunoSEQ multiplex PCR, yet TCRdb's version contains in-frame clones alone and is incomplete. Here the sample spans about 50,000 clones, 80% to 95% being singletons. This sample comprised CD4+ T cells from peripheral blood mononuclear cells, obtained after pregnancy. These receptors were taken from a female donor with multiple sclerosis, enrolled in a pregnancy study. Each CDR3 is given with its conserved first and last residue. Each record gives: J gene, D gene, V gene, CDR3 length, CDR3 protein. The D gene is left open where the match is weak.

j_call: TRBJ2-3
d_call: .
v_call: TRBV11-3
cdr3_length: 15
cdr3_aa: CASSLGERDTDTQYF

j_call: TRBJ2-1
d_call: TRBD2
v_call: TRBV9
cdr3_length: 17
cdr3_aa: CASSVDLAGGVYNEQFF

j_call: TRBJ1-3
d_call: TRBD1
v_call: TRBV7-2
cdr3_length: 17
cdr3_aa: CASRNYRGGISGNTIYF

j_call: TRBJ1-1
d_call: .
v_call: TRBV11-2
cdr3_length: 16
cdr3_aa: CASSLDRRQGNTEAFF

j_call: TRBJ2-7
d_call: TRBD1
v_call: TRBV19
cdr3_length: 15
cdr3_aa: CASSISTTGEPEQYF

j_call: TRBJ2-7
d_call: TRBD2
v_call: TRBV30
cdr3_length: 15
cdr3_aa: CAWSVLSGRFNEQYF

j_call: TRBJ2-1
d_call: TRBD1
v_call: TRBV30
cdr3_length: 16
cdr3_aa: CAWSWGQGGRQGEQFF

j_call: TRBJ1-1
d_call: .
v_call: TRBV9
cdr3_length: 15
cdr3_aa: CASSPPRQVYTEAFF

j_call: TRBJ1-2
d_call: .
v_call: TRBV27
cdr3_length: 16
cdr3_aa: CASSSSTGSLAGGYTF

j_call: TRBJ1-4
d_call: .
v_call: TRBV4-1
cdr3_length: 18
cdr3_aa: CASSLRTVETATNEKLFF

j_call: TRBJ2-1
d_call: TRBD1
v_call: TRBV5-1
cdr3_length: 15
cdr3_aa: CASSLQGATYNEQFF

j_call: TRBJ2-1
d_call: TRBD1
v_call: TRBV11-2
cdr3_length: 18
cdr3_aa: CASSDRGLAFSSYNEQFF